These 18 T cell receptor beta chains were all obtained from the same sample, sequenced in a study of shared clonotypes between healthy human individuals. Profiled with immunoSEQ multiplex PCR; TCRdb holds only in-frame clones, not every one. The sample has about 2.4 million clones, around nine tenths seen once. The sample was naive CD4+ T cells sorted from blood. The subset denotes: CD45RA+ positively selected. The receptors derive from a man younger than 30 in good health.

This chain links TRBV28 with TRBJ1-1, with unresolved D. The CDR3 sequence is 14 residues long. Germline V gene lookup returns CDR1 MDHEN and CDR2 SYDVKM. Trimming cost V 6 bases and J 4 bases, with 15 bases left between them. The CDR3 loop reads CASRSPQPATEAFF. CDR3 nucleotides: TGTGCCAGCAGGTCCCCACAGCCTGCCACTGAAGCTTTCTTT.

The chain is built from TRBV30 and TRBJ2-1; 7 bases are shared with TRBD2. Germline values: CDR1 GTSNPN, CDR2 SVGIG (reference sequence). The J segment lost 3 bases and the V segment lost 1 base, leaving 15 bases of the junction unmatched. CDR3 length: 18 residues. The CDR3 region is CAWSGVYSGLRLYNEQFF. CDR3 in DNA: TGTGCCTGGAGTGGGGTCTATAGCGGGCTTCGACTCTACAATGAGCAGTTCTTC.

CDR3 residues: CASSWGQNKLFF. In DNA form, the CDR3 reads TGTGCCAGCAGTTGGGGGCAGAATAAACTGTTTTTT. The chain is built from TRBV28 and TRBJ1-4, with D perhaps matching TRBD1 (6 bases). Trimming cost V 4 bases and J 11 bases, with 11 bases left between them. Looked up from germline, CDR1 is MDHEN and CDR2 is SYDVKM. This CDR3 contains 12 residues.

The chain has TRBV7-2 and TRBJ2-7, with D perhaps being TRBD1 or TRBD2 (5 bases each). Trimming left V 2 bases short and J 4 bases short, with 15 bases between. The CDR3 runs to 15 residues. Germline CDR1 reads SGHTA; CDR2 reads FQGNSA. The DNA of the CDR3 is TGTGCCAGCAGCTTATTTGGGGGAAATCAGTACGAGCAGTACTTC. Translating gives CASSLFGGNQYEQYF.

The V call is TRBV7-8, the J call TRBJ2-1; TRBD2 agrees at 16 bases. The CDR3 contains 22 residues. CDR1 and CDR2 (germline): SGHVS, FQNEAQ. Trimming removed 4 bases from V and 10 bases from J; junction bases left unmatched: 25. CDR3: CASSSYKAPGLAGGPHVGEQFF. CDR3 nucleotides: TGTGCCAGCAGCTCGTATAAAGCCCCGGGACTAGCGGGAGGGCCGCACGTGGGGGAGCAGTTCTTC.

The chain has TRBV28 and TRBJ2-7, with 8 bases that match TRBD1. This CDR3 region has 14 residues. Trimming at V came to 5 bases and at J to 1 base, leaving 4 bases not matched to a gene. Per germline, CDR1 MDHEN and CDR2 SYDVKM. The CDR3 is CASSTGGPSYEQYF. DNA of the CDR3: TGTGCCAGCAGTACAGGGGGGCCTTCCTACGAGCAGTACTTC.

The rearrangement joins TRBV30 to TRBJ1-2; D gene ambiguous. Trimming removed 3 bases from V and 5 bases from J, with 13 bases in between. The CDR3 is 13 residues long. Looked up from germline, CDR1 is GTSNPN and CDR2 is SVGIG (reference sequence). CDR3 region: CAWRAAGLYGYTF. Written as DNA, the CDR3 is TGTGCCTGGAGGGCGGCCGGCCTGTATGGCTACACCTTC.

The V and J genes are TRBV6-6 and TRBJ2-1; perhaps TRBD2 as D (5 bases). Trimming shortened V by 8 bases and J by 5 bases, and 10 bases separated the two germline ends. The germline gives CDR1 MNHNY, CDR2 SVGAGI (reference sequence). This CDR3 is 12 amino acids long. CDR3 in DNA: TGTGCCAGCCTTAGGACTGACAATGAGCAGTTCTTC. Translation: CASLRTDNEQFF.

To note about this clone: Distinct nucleotide sequences in the sample also encode this CDR3. This chain joins TRBV20-1 and TRBJ2-3; the D is unclear. The germline gives CDR1 DFQATT, CDR2 SNEGSKA (reference sequence). CDR3 length: 11 amino acids. V lost 6 bases to trimming and J lost 4 bases, with 8 bases between them. The CDR3 spells CSAPWADTQYF. The CDR3 DNA reads as TGCAGTGCCCCCTGGGCAGATACGCAGTATTTT.

Of note for this clone: Other DNA sequences of this sample code for an identical CDR3. The rearrangement joins TRBV28 to TRBJ1-2; D remains ambiguous. The germline gives CDR1 MDHEN, CDR2 SYDVKM. Between the trimmed V and J ends, which lost 5 bases and 5 bases, there was a span of 6 bases. The CDR3 spans 11 residues. DNA of the CDR3: TGTGCCAGCAGTGGAAGGTATGGCTACACCTTC. It is translated as CASSGRYGYTF.

This clone was seen a single time. The rearrangement uses TRBV14 and TRBJ2-2; the match to TRBD2 covers 10 bases. The germline V gene has CDR1 SGHDN and CDR2 FVKESK. This CDR3 region has 19 residues. V was pared by 4 bases and J by 0 bases, with 11 bases of the junction left unmatched. CDR3 sequence (DNA): TGTGCCAGCAGCCGGAAAGCTAGCGGGGGATTCGCGAACACCGGGGAGCTGTTTTTT. Its translation: CASSRKASGGFANTGELFF. The variable domain in full, completed from reference TRBV14 and TRBJ2-2, reads EAGVTQFPSHSVIEKGQTVTLRCDPISGHDNLYWYRRVMGKEIKFLLHFVKESKQDESGMPNNRFLAERTGGTYSTLKVQPAELEDSGVYFCASSRKASGGFANTGELFFGEGSRLTVL.

The rearrangement joins TRBV6-1 to TRBJ1-1; D uncertain. Germline V gene sequence: CDR1 MNHNS, CDR2 SASEGT. Trimming took 6 bases from V and 4 from J, leaving 9 bases between them. This CDR3 has 12 amino acids. CDR3 nucleotides: TGTGCCAGCAGCGTACAGATCACTGAAGCTTTCTTT. The encoded protein is CASSVQITEAFF.

This chain connects TRBV12-5 to TRBJ1-1; no reliable D call. The germline CDR1 and CDR2 sequences are LGHNT and FRNRAP. V was shortened by 4 bases and J by 8 bases, with 17 bases between the two germline ends. The CDR3 is made up of 14 amino acids. Here the CDR3 reads CASGWVPGPPEAFF. The CDR3 nucleotides are TGTGCTAGTGGTTGGGTCCCCGGTCCCCCCGAAGCTTTCTTT.

The chain combines TRBV7-2 with TRBJ2-3; D not certain. Germline V lookup: CDR1 SGHTA, CDR2 FQGNSA. V lost 9 bases and J 7 bases, leaving 8 bases between the germline ends. This CDR3 has 10 amino acids. CDR3 DNA: TGTGCCAGGATAAGCCATACGCAGTATTTT. Amino acids: CARISHTQYF.

V is TRBV2 and J is TRBJ2-1; D may be TRBD1 or TRBD2 (5 bases each). The germline CDR1 and CDR2 sequences are SNHLY and FYNNEI. The CDR3 is made up of 14 amino acids. V was clipped by 6 bases and J by 2 bases, with 11 bases between them. The CDR3 DNA is TGTGCCAGCAGGGGACGGTCAACCTACAATGAGCAGTTCTTC. Translated, it gives CASRGRSTYNEQFF.

The chain is built from TRBV2 and TRBJ2-3; 11 bases match TRBD2. This CDR3 spans 15 amino acids. Per germline, CDR1 SNHLY and CDR2 FYNNEI. J was trimmed by 6 bases and V by 4 bases; bases with no gene match: 6. CDR3 amino acids: CASSGAASGRDTQYF. The CDR3 DNA reads as TGTGCCAGCAGTGGGGCGGCTAGCGGGAGGGATACGCAGTATTTT.

The chain carries TRBV5-4 and TRBJ2-7; TRBD1 matches at 9 bases. The CDR3 runs to 15 residues. Losses at the gene ends were 4 bases for V and 3 bases for J; bases not matched to a gene: 8. Looked up from germline, CDR1 is SGHNT and CDR2 is YYREEE (reference sequence). This CDR3 reads CASSPGGQGDYEQYF. The CDR3 coding sequence is TGTGCCAGCAGCCCTGGGGGACAGGGTGACTACGAGCAGTACTTC.

This clone occurred a few times. The rearrangement joins TRBV11-2 to TRBJ1-1, with D maybe TRBD1 (5 bases). This CDR3 is built from 14 residues. With 5 bases removed from V and 8 bases from J, the gap between germline ends came to 18 bases. CDR1 and CDR2 from the germline V gene are SGHAT and FQNNGV. The CDR3 is CASSPPGFRVEAFF. DNA of the CDR3: TGTGCCAGCAGCCCCCCAGGGTTCAGGGTCGAAGCTTTCTTT. Drawing the rest from reference TRBV11-2 and TRBJ1-1, the complete variable domain is EAGVAQSPRYKIIEKRQSVAFWCNPISGHATLYWYQQILGQGPKLLIQFQNNGVVDDSQLPKDRFSAERLKGVDSTLKIQPAKLEDSAVYLCASSPPGFRVEAFFGQGTRLTVV.